This entry lists 9 T cell receptor beta chains sequenced from one sample in a study of CD4+ T cells in melanoma. Clones were sequenced by immunoSEQ multiplex PCR, and TCRdb holds only the in-frame ones, with some missing. The table lists some 14,000 clones, less than 70% of them singletons. Sample: cells from a culture (not recorded whether cultured in vitro). Receptor source: a human donor with melanoma.

The chain uses TRBV18 and TRBJ1-1, with D possibly TRBD1 on 6 matching bases. The CDR3 is 14 residues long. Between the trimmed V and J ends, which lost 3 bases and 0 bases, there was a span of 8 bases. Germline assignment: CDR1 KGHSH and CDR2 LQKENI. The CDR3 DNA sequence: TGTGCCAGCTCACCCCGGGACATGAACACTGAAGCTTTCTTT. This gives the protein CASSPRDMNTEAFF.

The rearrangement uses TRBV10-2 and TRBJ1-1, with a possible D match to TRBD1 (6 bases). The CDR3 runs to 14 residues. V gave up 1 base and J gave up 4 bases, with 10 bases separating them. Germline loops: CDR1 WSHSY, CDR2 SAAADI. CDR3 sequence reads: CASSEWRGVTEAFF. DNA of the CDR3: TGCGCCAGCAGTGAGTGGAGGGGGGTCACTGAAGCTTTCTTT.

This chain joins TRBV2 and TRBJ1-4; perhaps TRBD1 as D (6 bases). Germline CDR1 is SNHLY and CDR2 is FYNNEI. This CDR3 has 14 residues. The V end lost 4 bases, the J end lost 3 bases, and 9 bases lay between the germline ends. DNA of the CDR3: TGTGCCAGCAGTGTTGGGGGGCCTAATGAAAAACTGTTTTTT. Encoded protein: CASSVGGPNEKLFF.

The CDR3: CASSPQVGGETQYF. The CDR3 region has the DNA TGTGCCAGCAGCCCCCAGGTGGGGGGGGAGACCCAGTACTTC. This rearrangement joins TRBV14 to TRBJ2-5; 7 bases agree with TRBD2. CDR3 size: 14 residues. CDR1 is SGHDN, CDR2 FVKESK, per germline. The J segment lost 5 bases and the V segment lost 4 bases, leaving 7 bases of the junction unmatched.

By share, this clone ranks as medium-sized (0.01 to 0.1%). V usage is TRBV29-1 and J usage is TRBJ1-1; the D is unclear. Deletions cut 5 bases from V and 11 bases from J, with 12 bases between. Germline V gene sequence: CDR1 SQVTM, CDR2 ANQGSEA. The CDR3 sequence is 10 residues long. The CDR3 coding sequence is TGCAGCGTTTTTAAGGGAAGGGCTTTCTTT. Translation gives CSVFKGRAFF.

CDR3 sequence: CASSSPEGLSYGYTF. As DNA, the CDR3 is TGTGCCAGCAGCTCCCCCGAAGGGCTCTCATATGGCTACACCTTC. The chain has TRBV7-9 and TRBJ1-2; unclear D gene. Germline V lookup: CDR1 SEHNR, CDR2 FQNEAQ (reference sequence). The CDR3 totals 15 residues. Trimming cost V 4 bases and J 5 bases, with 17 bases left between them.

The chain has TRBV5-1 and TRBJ2-3, with 11 bases aligning to TRBD2. Germline loops: CDR1 SGHRS, CDR2 YFSETQ. CDR3 size: 17 residues. V lost 3 bases, J lost 7 bases, and 13 bases stayed unmatched. As DNA, the CDR3 is TGCGCCAGCAGCTGGACACATAGCGGGGGGGCCGGGAATACGCAGTATTTT. This gives the protein CASSWTHSGGAGNTQYF.

The rearrangement uses TRBV6-6 and TRBJ2-7, with D perhaps matching TRBD1 or TRBD2 (5 bases each). The CDR3 spans 16 residues. Trimming took off 0 bases at V and 0 bases at J, with 12 bases between the two ends. Germline V gene sequence: CDR1 MNHNY, CDR2 SVGAGI (reference sequence). CDR3 nucleotide sequence: TGTGCCAGCAGTTACTCGGGGCGGGCGAGCTCCTACGAGCAGTACTTC. Its translation is CASSYSGRASSYEQYF.

This clone was detected a few times. The rearrangement uses TRBV2 and TRBJ2-5; 10 bases agree with TRBD1. Germline V lookup: CDR1 SNHLY, CDR2 FYNNEI. With V trimmed by 5 bases and J by 2 bases, 5 bases remained unmatched. The CDR3 extends over 15 amino acids. The CDR3 sequence: CASSRQGASQETQYF. In DNA, the CDR3 is TGTGCCAGCAGTCGACAGGGGGCGAGTCAAGAGACCCAGTACTTC.